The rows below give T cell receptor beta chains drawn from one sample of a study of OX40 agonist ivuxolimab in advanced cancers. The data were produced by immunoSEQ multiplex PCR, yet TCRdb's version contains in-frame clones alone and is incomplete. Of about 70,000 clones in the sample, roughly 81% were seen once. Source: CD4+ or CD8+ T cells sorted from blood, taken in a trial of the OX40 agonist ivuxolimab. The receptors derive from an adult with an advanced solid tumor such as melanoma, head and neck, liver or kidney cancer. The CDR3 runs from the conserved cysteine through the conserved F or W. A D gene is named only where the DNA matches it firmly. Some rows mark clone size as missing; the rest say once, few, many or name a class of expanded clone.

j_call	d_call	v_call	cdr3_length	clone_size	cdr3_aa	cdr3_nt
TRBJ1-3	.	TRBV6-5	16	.	CASSYSWGANGNTIYF	TGTGCCAGCAGTTACTCGTGGGGGGCTAACGGAAACACCATATATTTT
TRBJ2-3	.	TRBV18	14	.	CASSPSISPDTQYF	TGTGCCAGCTCACCATCGATCTCCCCAGATACGCAGTATTTT
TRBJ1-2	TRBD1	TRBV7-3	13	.	CASSSRQGDGYTF	TGTGCCAGCAGCTCGCGACAGGGGGATGGCTACACCTTC
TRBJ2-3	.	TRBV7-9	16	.	CASTPGVNFRSDTQYF	TGTGCCAGCACCCCGGGGGTGAACTTCCGCTCCGATACGCAGTATTTT
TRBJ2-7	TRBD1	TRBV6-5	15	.	CASSFSGTGFGEQYF	TGTGCCAGCAGCTTCTCCGGGACAGGGTTCGGAGAGCAGTACTTC
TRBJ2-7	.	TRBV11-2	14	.	CASSTATPYGEQYF	TGTGCCAGCAGCACCGCGACGCCATATGGGGAGCAGTACTTC
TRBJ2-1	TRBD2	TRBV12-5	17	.	CASGRALAGGNYNEQFF	TGTGCTAGTGGTAGGGCGCTAGCGGGAGGGAACTACAATGAGCAGTTCTTC
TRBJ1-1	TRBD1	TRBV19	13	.	CASSKDRVTEAFF	TGTGCCAGTAGTAAGGACAGGGTCACTGAAGCTTTCTTT
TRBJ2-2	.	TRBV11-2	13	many	CASSPLSAGELFF	TGTGCCAGCAGCCCCCTCTCAGCCGGGGAGCTGTTTTTT
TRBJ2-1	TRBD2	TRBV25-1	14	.	CASTQTGLVVEQFF	TGTGCCAGCACCCAGACGGGACTAGTTGTTGAGCAGTTCTTC
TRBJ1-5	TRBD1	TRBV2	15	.	CASSDDRGGNQPQHF	TGTGCCAGCAGTGACGACAGGGGAGGCAATCAGCCCCAGCATTTT